Below, 29 T cell receptor beta chains from the same sample are listed, as sequenced in a study of cytomegalovirus exposure and HLA in healthy donors. Primers included in the PCR were 60 Vbeta and 13 Jbeta primers. Produced via immunoSEQ multiplex PCR; TCRdb's table is partial and in-frame only. The data hold under 200,000 clones, with around 80% observed a single time. Material for sequencing was PBMCs. These receptors were obtained from a male donor in good health and CMV-seronegative.

The chain recombines TRBV6-1 with TRBJ1-5; D gene uncertain. Germline loops: CDR1 MNHNS, CDR2 SASEGT. V lost 7 bases, J lost 2 bases, and 12 bases lay in between. CDR3 length equals 14 residues. As DNA, the CDR3 is TGTGCCAGCATCGAGTGGACTGGCAATCAGCCCCAGCATTTT. Protein product: CASIEWTGNQPQHF.

The CDR3: CASSWGQGIYTEAFF. CDR3 in DNA: TGTGCCAGCAGCTGGGGACAGGGGATATACACTGAAGCTTTCTTT. This chain links TRBV7-9 with TRBJ1-1; TRBD1 agrees at 10 bases. The CDR3 contains 15 residues. Germline V lookup: CDR1 SEHNR, CDR2 FQNEAQ (reference sequence). The V and J ends lost 4 bases and 3 bases, in that order; junction bases with no gene match: 5.

This clone appeared once. The genes are TRBV6-6 and TRBJ1-4, with D possibly TRBD1 on 5 matching bases. This CDR3 spans 13 amino acids. Germline V gene lookup returns CDR1 MNHNY and CDR2 SVGAGI (reference sequence). V was shortened by 5 bases and J by 5 bases, with 9 bases between the two germline ends. The CDR3 sequence: CASSGGVNEKLFF. The DNA for the CDR3 is TGTGCCAGCAGTGGAGGGGTAAATGAAAAACTGTTTTTT.

The chain links TRBV28 to TRBJ1-2; 10 positions match TRBD1. Germline V gene data show CDR1 as MDHEN and CDR2 as SYDVKM. The V gene end was trimmed by 6 bases and the J gene end by 5 bases; junction bases not matched to a gene: 3. The CDR3 extends over 13 amino acids. This chain's CDR3 is CASRSGQGYGYTF. The DNA for the CDR3 is TGTGCCAGCAGGTCGGGACAGGGGTATGGCTACACCTTC.

The chain uses TRBV6-4 and TRBJ1-4; maybe TRBD1 (5 bases). Germline loops: CDR1 MRHNA, CDR2 SNTAGT. V was shortened by 6 bases and J by 4 bases, with 12 bases between the two germline ends. This CDR3 is 14 amino acids long. CDR3 DNA: TGTGCCAGCAGAGCCGACAGTAATAATGAAAAACTGTTTTTT. Translating gives CASRADSNNEKLFF.

The genes are TRBV5-1 and TRBJ2-7, with 9 bases identical to TRBD1. Per the germline V gene, CDR1 is SGHRS and CDR2 is YFSETQ. The CDR3 consists of 15 residues. The ends lost 2 bases at V and 6 bases at J; junction bases unmatched: 9. The CDR3 DNA is TGCGCCAGCAGCTTCGCCGGGACAGGGTCAGGCGAGCAGTACTTC. Its protein product is CASSFAGTGSGEQYF.

J is TRBJ2-7 and V is TRBV4-3; 8 bases map to TRBD1. V lost 4 bases, J lost 4 bases, and 15 bases stayed unmatched. Germline V CDR1 and CDR2: LGHNA, YSLEER. The CDR3 has 17 residues. The CDR3 protein is CASSPRQGAGGGYEQYF. DNA for the CDR3: TGCGCCAGCAGCCCCCGACAAGGAGCAGGGGGCGGATACGAGCAGTACTTC.

V and J are TRBV4-2 and TRBJ2-1; the match to TRBD2 covers 11 bases. Trimming cost V 0 bases and J 7 bases; bases outside gene matches: 17. The CDR3 length is 20 residues. Germline V CDR1 and CDR2: LGHNA, YNFKEQ. The CDR3 DNA follows: TGTGCCAGCAGCCAAGATGGTAATAGCGGGGGGGCAGGGCGGGTGAATGAGCAGTTCTTC. It specifies CASSQDGNSGGAGRVNEQFF.

This clone was detected only a few times. This rearrangement joins TRBV2 to TRBJ1-2; D gene unclear. Germline V gene data show CDR1 as SNHLY and CDR2 as FYNNEI. V was clipped by 4 bases and J by 4 bases, with 13 bases between them. The CDR3 length is 14 residues. CDR3 sequence (DNA): TGTGCCAGCAGTGTTCGGGGAGGTAGCTATGGCTACACCTTC. Protein: CASSVRGGSYGYTF.

Sample share makes this clone medium-sized. The V call is TRBV2, the J call TRBJ2-5; the D gene is possibly TRBD1 (6 bases). V gave up 3 bases and J gave up 7 bases, with 18 bases separating them. Germline lookup yields CDR1 SNHLY and CDR2 FYNNEI. CDR3 length equals 15 residues. This CDR3 is CASSDGQTPGMTQYF. CDR3 DNA sequence: TGTGCCAGCAGTGATGGACAGACCCCGGGGATGACCCAGTACTTC.

The chain is built from TRBV5-8 and TRBJ1-3, with 9 bases aligning to TRBD1. The junction had 4 bases not matched to a gene; V was cut back by 4 bases and J by 2 bases. There are 15 residues in the CDR3. In germline, CDR1 is SGHTS, CDR2 YDEGEE. In DNA, the CDR3 is TGTGCCAGCAGCCGGGACAGGGCGGCTGGAAACACCATATATTTT. It encodes CASSRDRAAGNTIYF.

The chain links TRBV2 to TRBJ2-7, with 7 bases that match TRBD1. From germline, CDR1 is SNHLY and CDR2 FYNNEI. Trimming removed 6 bases from V and 3 bases from J; junction bases left unmatched: 8. This CDR3 is 14 amino acids long. Here the CDR3 reads CASRDRVIGYEQYF. DNA for the CDR3: TGTGCCAGCAGAGACAGGGTCATTGGCTACGAGCAGTACTTC.

The chain joins TRBV4-3 to TRBJ2-1; D possibly corresponds to TRBD1 (6 bases). The germline CDR1 and CDR2 sequences are LGHNA and YSLEER. V shed 0 bases and J shed 7 bases, with 13 bases lying between them. CDR3 length: 15 residues. For the CDR3, the DNA is TGCGCCAGCAGCCAAGAATTGGGGGCAGGGAATGAGCAGTTCTTC. As protein: CASSQELGAGNEQFF.

CDR3 region: CASSIIGQGHEKLFF. The CDR3 coding sequence is TGTGCCAGTAGTATCATCGGACAGGGCCATGAAAAACTGTTTTTT. The V gene is TRBV19, the J gene TRBJ1-4; TRBD1 matches 8 bases. The CDR3 is 15 residues long. The germline V gene has CDR1 LNHDA and CDR2 SQIVND (reference sequence). J was trimmed by 6 bases and V by 3 bases; bases with no gene match: 6.

The DNA for the CDR3 is TGTGCCTGGAGCGACACAGGGTGGTCCTATAATTCACCCCTCCACTTT. It encodes CAWSDTGWSYNSPLHF. The genes are TRBV30 and TRBJ1-6; perhaps TRBD1 as D (6 bases). V lost 3 bases, J lost 1 base, and 13 bases lay in between. The CDR3 length is 16 residues. In germline, CDR1 is GTSNPN, CDR2 SVGIG (reference sequence). The whole variable domain, remainder taken from reference TRBV30 and TRBJ1-6, is SQTIHQWPATLVQPVGSPLSLECTVEGTSNPNLYWYRQAAGRGLQLLFYSVGIGQISSEVPQNLSASRPQDRQFILSSKKLLLSDSGFYLCAWSDTGWSYNSPLHFGNGTRLTVT.

The chain uses TRBV6-6 and TRBJ1-3; no firm D call. V was trimmed by 8 bases and J by 0 bases, leaving 11 bases between them. In germline, CDR1 is MNHNY, CDR2 SVGAGI (reference sequence). This CDR3 comprises 14 residues. The CDR3 sequence: CASGEEVSGNTIYF. CDR3 DNA: TGTGCCAGCGGCGAGGAAGTCTCTGGAAACACCATATATTTT.

This chain connects TRBV7-9 to TRBJ2-7; TRBD1 matches at 7 bases. Germline V gene lookup returns CDR1 SEHNR and CDR2 FQNEAQ (reference sequence). The CDR3 totals 14 residues. The V segment lost 1 base and the J segment 2 bases; nucleotides outside the gene matches: 2. The CDR3 sequence: CASSLGRGPYEQYF. The CDR3 DNA reads as TGTGCCAGCAGCTTAGGTAGGGGGCCCTACGAGCAGTACTTC.

The rearrangement joins TRBV6-1 to TRBJ2-7; no definite D call. Deletions cut 6 bases from V and 5 bases from J, with 11 bases between. There are 12 residues in the CDR3. Per germline, CDR1 MNHNS and CDR2 SASEGT. CDR3 amino acids: CASSLYTDEQYF. The CDR3 nucleotides read TGTGCCAGCAGCTTATATACAGACGAGCAGTACTTC.

This clone showed up just once. V gene TRBV15 combines with J gene TRBJ1-3; the D is unclear. CDR1 and CDR2 (germline): LNHNV, YYDKDF (reference sequence). V dropped 0 bases and J dropped 0 bases, with 9 bases sitting between them. CDR3 length: 16 amino acids. CDR3 sequence (DNA): TGTGCCACCAGCAGAGATACCTCGGTCTCTGGAAACACCATATATTTT. As protein: CATSRDTSVSGNTIYF.

The CDR3 DNA sequence: TGTGCCAGCAGTTTGACAGGGGACCAGCCCCAGCATTTT. Translating it yields CASSLTGDQPQHF. The gene calls are TRBV6-5 and TRBJ1-5; TRBD1 agrees at 8 bases. This CDR3 has 13 residues. The germline CDR1 and CDR2 sequences are MNHEY and SVGAGI. The V and J ends lost 4 bases and 7 bases, in that order; junction bases with no gene match: 3.

This clone was seen only once. The chain employs TRBV7-2 and TRBJ1-2; the D gene is possibly TRBD1 (6 bases). Germline CDR1 SGHTA, CDR2 FQGNSA. This CDR3 has 13 residues. The V and J ends lost 1 base and 4 bases respectively, with 7 bases between them. The CDR3 sequence: CASSLGRGYGYTF. Written as DNA, the CDR3 is TGTGCCAGCAGCTTAGGCAGGGGCTATGGCTACACCTTC.

The chain recombines TRBV30 with TRBJ2-7; 7 bases agree with TRBD1. V lost 5 bases to trimming and J lost 8 bases; unmatched junction nucleotides: 12. The length of the CDR3 is 13 residues. The germline CDR1 and CDR2 sequences are GTSNPN and SVGIG (reference sequence). In nucleotides, the CDR3 is TGTGCCTGGTACAGGGGTTTTGGTATGAAGCAGTACTTC. Translated: CAWYRGFGMKQYF.

The chain couples TRBV19 to TRBJ1-5; D is possibly TRBD1 (5 bases). The CDR3 covers 13 residues. The V end lost 4 bases, the J end lost 4 bases, and 8 bases lay between the germline ends. Germline CDR1 LNHDA, CDR2 SQIVND (reference sequence). The CDR3 region has the DNA TGTGCCAGTAGTAAGACAGTTAATCAGCCCCAGCATTTT. It encodes CASSKTVNQPQHF.

V is TRBV19 and J is TRBJ1-5, with D hard to call. Germline V lookup: CDR1 LNHDA, CDR2 SQIVND (reference sequence). The V gene lost 4 bases and the J gene lost 5 bases, with 6 bases spanning the gap. The CDR3 consists of 12 residues. CDR3 region: CASSTVYQPQHF. In DNA form, the CDR3 reads TGTGCCAGTAGTACCGTTTATCAGCCCCAGCATTTT.

This chain links TRBV4-1 with TRBJ1-1; TRBD1 agrees at 7 bases. Germline lookup yields CDR1 MGHRA and CDR2 YSYEKL. This CDR3 contains 15 residues. V shed 3 bases and J 7 bases; nucleotides not matched to a gene: 11. This CDR3 reads CASSHPQSRQGEAFF. CDR3 nucleotide sequence: TGCGCCAGCAGCCATCCCCAGTCCCGACAGGGTGAAGCTTTCTTT.

The gene calls are TRBV11-3 and TRBJ2-3; possibly TRBD2 for D (6 bases). V was shortened by 2 bases and J by 11 bases, with 17 bases between the two germline ends. CDR3 length: 14 residues. Germline V gives CDR1 SGHNT, CDR2 YENEEA. The CDR3 nucleotides are TGTGCCAGCAGCTTAAGGGCGGTAGGAGGGATGCAGTATTTT. Residues: CASSLRAVGGMQYF.

The V call is TRBV6-6, the J call TRBJ1-5; D remains ambiguous. Germline values: CDR1 MNHNY, CDR2 SVGAGI (reference sequence). The CDR3 consists of 15 residues. Trimming pared 4 bases from V and 2 bases from J, leaving 12 bases between. CDR3 protein: CASSSYPEGNQPQHF. The DNA for the CDR3 is TGTGCCAGCAGTTCCTACCCCGAGGGCAATCAGCCCCAGCATTTT.

The chain combines TRBV10-3 with TRBJ1-6; TRBD1 matches at 9 bases. The CDR3 is 12 amino acids. The germline CDR1 and CDR2 sequences are ENHRY and SYGVKD. The V segment lost 8 bases and the J segment 10 bases; nucleotides outside the gene matches: 3. For the CDR3, the DNA is TGTGCCATCCGGACAGGGGACTCACCCCTCCACTTT. Protein product: CAIRTGDSPLHF.

The chain recombines TRBV5-6 with TRBJ1-2; 11 bases align to TRBD1. This CDR3 is built from 16 residues. CDR1 is SGHDT, CDR2 YYEEEE, per germline. The V and J ends lost 2 bases and 3 bases, in that order; junction bases with no gene match: 6. The chain's CDR3 is CASSLFGQGADYGYTF. DNA of the CDR3: TGTGCCAGCAGCTTATTCGGACAGGGGGCCGACTATGGCTACACCTTC.